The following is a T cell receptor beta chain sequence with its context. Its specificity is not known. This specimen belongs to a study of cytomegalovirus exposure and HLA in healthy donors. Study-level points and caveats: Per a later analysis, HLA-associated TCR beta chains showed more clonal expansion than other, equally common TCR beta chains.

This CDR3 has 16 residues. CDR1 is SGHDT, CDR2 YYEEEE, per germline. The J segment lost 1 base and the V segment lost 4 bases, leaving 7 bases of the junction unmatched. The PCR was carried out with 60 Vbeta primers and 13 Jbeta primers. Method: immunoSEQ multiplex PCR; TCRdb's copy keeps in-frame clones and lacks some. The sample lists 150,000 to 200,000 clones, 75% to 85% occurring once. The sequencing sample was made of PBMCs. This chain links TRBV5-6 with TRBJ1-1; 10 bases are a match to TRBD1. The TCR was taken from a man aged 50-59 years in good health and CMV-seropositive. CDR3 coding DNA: TGTGCCAGCAGCCACCCACGGACAGGGGGGAACACTGAAGCTTTCTTT. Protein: CASSHPRTGGNTEAFF.